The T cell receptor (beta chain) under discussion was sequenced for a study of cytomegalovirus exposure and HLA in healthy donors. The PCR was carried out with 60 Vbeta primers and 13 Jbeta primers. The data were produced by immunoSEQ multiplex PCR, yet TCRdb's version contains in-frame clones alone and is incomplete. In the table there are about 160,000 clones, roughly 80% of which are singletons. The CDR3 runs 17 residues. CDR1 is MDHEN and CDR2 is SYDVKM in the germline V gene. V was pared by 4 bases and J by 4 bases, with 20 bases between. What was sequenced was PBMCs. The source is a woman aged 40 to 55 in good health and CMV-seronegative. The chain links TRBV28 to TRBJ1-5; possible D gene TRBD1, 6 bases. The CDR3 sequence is CASSSSVRDNLNQPQHF. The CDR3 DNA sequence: TGTGCCAGCAGTTCCTCGGTCCGGGACAATTTAAATCAGCCCCAGCATTTT.